The 30 T cell receptor beta chains below all came from one sample that was sequenced in a study of vaccination effects on CD4 cells after COVID-19 (dated by TCRdb to between 2020 and 2023). Libraries were constructed by the immunoSEQ multiplex PCR assay. TCRdb retrieved this table from immuneACCESS and kept in-frame rearrangements only. Not all clones are present; in checked studies, unresolved V genes account for under half, and no reason is known for the remainder. The sample table records around 66,000 clones; over 70% of these occur just once. The ten largest clones capture about 2.3% of the sample. After roughly 11 days of culture, CD4+ T cells were isolated with the EasySep CD4+ T cell isolation kit. Participants received two doses of either the BNT162b2 or the mRNA-1273 mRNA SARS-CoV-2 vaccine. Their antigens are not known. Sequenced material: CD4+ T cells from PBMCs cultured without peptide, taken after COVID-19 vaccination. The receptors shown here come from a human donor who received a COVID-19 vaccine.

This sequence joins TRBV29-1 and TRBJ1-2; no firm D call. Trimming removed 4 bases from V and 1 base from J, with 13 bases in between. This CDR3 has 14 residues. Germline V gene sequence: CDR1 SQVTM, CDR2 ANQGSEA. CDR3 residues: CSVVDPQHNYGYTF. CDR3 DNA sequence: TGCAGCGTTGTCGACCCCCAACATAACTATGGCTACACCTTC.

This chain uses TRBV30 with TRBJ2-3, with TRBD2 matching 7 bases. V was clipped by 2 bases and J by 4 bases; unmatched bases: 12. The CDR3 is made up of 16 amino acids. Germline V gives CDR1 GTSNPN, CDR2 SVGIG (reference sequence). The CDR3 region is CAWSQGSRGGADTQYF. CDR3 coding DNA: TGTGCCTGGAGTCAGGGTAGTCGTGGGGGGGCAGATACGCAGTATTTT.

For the CDR3, the DNA is TGTGCCAGTACAGGGGGCGTTCAGCCCCAGCATTTT. Translating it yields CASTGGVQPQHF. The genes are TRBV19 and TRBJ1-5; 8 bases agree with TRBD1. Germline-derived CDR1 and CDR2 are LNHDA and SQIVND (reference sequence). The CDR3 is 12 residues long. After removal of 7 bases from V and 6 bases from J, the junction contained 2 bases not matched to a gene.

This chain uses TRBV10-3 with TRBJ2-5; D could derive from TRBD1 or TRBD2 (6 bases each). Trimming left V 3 bases short and J 5 bases short, with 13 bases between. The CDR3 is 14 amino acids. Germline CDR1 is ENHRY and CDR2 is SYGVKD. This chain's CDR3 is CAISDRGGWETQYF. The CDR3 region has the DNA TGTGCCATCAGTGACCGAGGGGGGTGGGAGACCCAGTACTTC.

The chain combines TRBV5-1 with TRBJ1-3; 12 nucleotides match TRBD1. The CDR3 consists of 17 residues. The V segment lost 3 bases and the J segment 4 bases; nucleotides outside the gene matches: 8. CDR1 and CDR2 from the germline V gene are SGHRS and YFSETQ. CDR3 in DNA: TGCGCCAGCAGCTCATTTTGGGGACAGGGGGCCGGAAACACCATATATTTT. Translated: CASSSFWGQGAGNTIYF.

The V gene is TRBV4-2, the J gene TRBJ2-3, with D unresolved. CDR3 length: 15 residues. Germline V gives CDR1 LGHNA, CDR2 YNFKEQ. V was shortened by 1 base and J by 3 bases, with 11 bases between the two germline ends. The CDR3 DNA reads TGTGCCAGCAGCCAAGGGGCCCTCAGGACAGATACGCAGTATTTT. It translates to CASSQGALRTDTQYF.

The J gene is TRBJ1-6, the V gene TRBV7-2; TRBD1 matches 9 bases. Germline loops: CDR1 SGHTA, CDR2 FQGNSA. The V segment lost 5 bases and the J segment 10 bases; nucleotides outside the gene matches: 6. The CDR3 is 14 residues long. DNA for the CDR3: TGTGCCAGCAGCCGGAGACAGGGGGGATCACCCCTCCACTTT. Its protein product is CASSRRQGGSPLHF.

The V gene is TRBV30, the J gene TRBJ1-1, with D perhaps matching TRBD1 (5 bases). The CDR3 is 13 residues long. V was clipped by 2 bases and J by 1 base, with 8 bases between them. Germline-derived CDR1 and CDR2 are GTSNPN and SVGIG (reference sequence). In DNA form, the CDR3 reads TGTGCCTGGAGTCGTCAGGGGAACACTGAAGCTTTCTTT. It codes for CAWSRQGNTEAFF.

V usage is TRBV7-3 and J usage is TRBJ1-6, with D unclear. Trimming took off 1 base at V and 10 bases at J, with 14 bases between the two ends. The germline CDR1 and CDR2 sequences are SGHTA and FQGTGA. This CDR3 has 15 amino acids. CDR3 DNA sequence: TGTGCCAGCAGCTTAAGTCAGGCAGGCTCCTCACCCCTCCACTTT. It encodes CASSLSQAGSSPLHF.

In its sample, this clone was seen once. The chain couples TRBV7-2 to TRBJ2-2; perhaps TRBD2 as D (6 bases). Per germline, CDR1 SGHTA and CDR2 FQGNSA. The ends were cut back, 0 bases at V and 5 bases at J, with 13 bases in the middle. This CDR3 contains 16 residues. The CDR3 reads CASSLATIAGTGELFF. The CDR3 bases are TGTGCCAGCAGCTTAGCGACTATCGCGGGGACCGGGGAGCTGTTTTTT.

This clone was seen a handful of times. The rearrangement links TRBV5-1 to TRBJ1-4; a weak D match, TRBD1 (6 bases). This CDR3 region has 16 residues. Germline V gene data show CDR1 as SGHRS and CDR2 as YFSETQ. V lost 4 bases and J lost 2, with 15 bases in between. CDR3 DNA sequence: TGCGCCAGCAGCCCGGGAAGGGGGTCGACTAATGAAAAACTGTTTTTT. Amino acid sequence: CASSPGRGSTNEKLFF.

This clone was detected a few times. The chain couples TRBV19 to TRBJ1-6, with D perhaps matching TRBD1 (5 bases). The CDR3 sequence is 15 residues long. CDR1 is LNHDA, CDR2 SQIVND, per germline (reference sequence). The ends were cut back, 2 bases at V and 7 bases at J, with 12 bases in the middle. The CDR3 DNA reads as TGTGCCAGTAGTATAACTCGGGGGTTGAATTCACCCCTCCACTTT. Translating gives CASSITRGLNSPLHF.

The V gene is TRBV4-1, the J gene TRBJ2-5; tentative D call: TRBD2 (7 bases). Germline CDR1 reads MGHRA; CDR2 reads YSYEKL. V lost 1 base to trimming and J lost 5 bases, with 17 bases between them. CDR3 length: 16 residues. CDR3 nucleotides: TGCGCCAGCAGCCAAGGACCGGGGGGCGGCCGGGAGACCCAGTACTTC. As protein: CASSQGPGGGRETQYF.

This chain uses TRBV18 with TRBJ1-5, with D unresolved. CDR1 is KGHSH and CDR2 is LQKENI in the germline V gene. The V end was cut by 4 bases, the J end by 1 base, with 2 bases between. The CDR3 has 12 amino acids. The chain's CDR3 is CASSLSNQPQHF. The CDR3 nucleotides are TGTGCCAGCTCACTCAGCAATCAGCCCCAGCATTTT.

This clone was picked up a small number of times. The rearrangement links TRBV4-1 to TRBJ1-2; D is unresolved. Germline assignment: CDR1 MGHRA and CDR2 YSYEKL. Trimming removed 0 bases from V and 1 base from J, with 12 bases in between. This CDR3 is built from 16 residues. The DNA for the CDR3 is TGCGCCAGCAGCCAAGATAGAGGGCCAGGTAACTATGGCTACACCTTC. Its translation: CASSQDRGPGNYGYTF.

The genes are TRBV19 and TRBJ1-1, with a tentative D call TRBD1 (5 bases). CDR1 and CDR2 (germline): LNHDA, SQIVND (reference sequence). CDR3 length: 16 residues. Trimming removed 7 bases at V and 0 bases at J, with 18 bases between. The CDR3 nucleotides are TGTGCCAGTAAGGGGCGAGGGGAGAAAATGAACACTGAAGCTTTCTTT. Its translation is CASKGRGEKMNTEAFF.

The chain carries TRBV7-9 and TRBJ1-6, with 7 positions matching TRBD1. Germline V gene lookup returns CDR1 SEHNR and CDR2 FQNEAQ (reference sequence). CDR3 length equals 15 residues. With 5 bases clipped from V and 5 bases from J, the junction kept 6 bases outside the gene matches. In DNA, the CDR3 is TGTGCCAGCAGCCAATCGGGACAGAATAATTCACCCCTCCACTTT. Residues: CASSQSGQNNSPLHF.

This sequence joins TRBV5-8 and TRBJ2-1; TRBD2 is a possible D gene (6 bases). The germline V gene has CDR1 SGHTS and CDR2 YDEGEE. With 4 bases removed from V and 9 bases from J, the gap between germline ends came to 20 bases. CDR3 length equals 15 residues. The CDR3 region is CASSRGESDGGEQFF. The CDR3 nucleotides read TGTGCCAGCAGCAGGGGAGAATCGGACGGGGGTGAGCAGTTCTTC.

This clone was recorded a few times. The V gene is TRBV6-2 or TRBV6-3, the J gene TRBJ1-5; 7 nucleotides agree with TRBD1. This CDR3 is 15 amino acids long. Germline V gene sequence: CDR1 MNHEY, CDR2 SVGEGT. V was pared by 2 bases and J by 5 bases, with 6 bases of the junction left unmatched. The CDR3 reads CASSYGTAAYQPQHF. In DNA, the CDR3 is TGTGCCAGCAGTTACGGGACAGCAGCTTATCAGCCCCAGCATTTT.

This chain uses TRBV5-1 with TRBJ2-7; 7 nucleotides agree with TRBD1. J was trimmed by 2 bases and V by 2 bases; bases with no gene match: 4. The germline gives CDR1 SGHRS, CDR2 YFSETQ. This CDR3 comprises 14 residues. The CDR3 sequence: CASSLGTEAYEQYV. In nucleotides, the CDR3 is TGCGCCAGCAGCTTAGGGACAGAAGCCTACGAGCAGTACGTC.

DNA for the CDR3: TGTGCCAGCAGCCGGCACGGCGGGACCCAGTACTTC. It is translated as CASSRHGGTQYF. The chain combines TRBV7-2 with TRBJ2-5, with D hard to call. Trimming removed 5 bases from V and 7 bases from J, with 11 bases in between. CDR3 length: 12 residues. Germline assignment: CDR1 SGHTA and CDR2 FQGNSA.

This clone showed up just a few times. The chain employs TRBV27 and TRBJ1-1, with a possible D match to TRBD1 (6 bases). CDR3 length: 15 residues. Germline CDR1 reads MNHEY; CDR2 reads SMNVEV (reference sequence). With 8 bases removed from V and 2 bases from J, the gap between germline ends came to 18 bases. DNA for the CDR3: TGTGCCAGCCAAGATGCCAAGGGACAAAACACTGAAGCTTTCTTT. It encodes CASQDAKGQNTEAFF.

The sample holds a few counts of this clone. The V gene is TRBV18, the J gene TRBJ1-5; D gene uncertain. V lost 3 bases and J lost 3, with 9 bases in between. Germline CDR1 and CDR2: KGHSH and LQKENI. There are 14 residues in the CDR3. Written as DNA, the CDR3 is TGTGCCAGCTCACCGGAAAGGATCAATCAGCCCCAGCATTTT. Its protein product is CASSPERINQPQHF. Filled out from reference TRBV18 and TRBJ1-5, the complete variable domain reads NAGVMQNPRHLVRRRGQEARLRCSPMKGHSHVYWYRQLPEEGLKFMVYLQKENIIDESGMPKERFSAEFPKEGPSILRIQQVVRGDSAAYFCASSPERINQPQHFGDGTRLSIL.

This chain links TRBV5-1 with TRBJ2-3; tentative D call: TRBD1 (6 bases). The V end was cut by 0 bases, the J end by 1 base, with 9 bases between. The CDR3 loop spans 15 amino acids. The V gene's germline CDR1 is SGHRS and CDR2 YFSETQ. The CDR3 spells CASSLDAGGTDTQYF. As DNA, the CDR3 is TGCGCCAGCAGCTTGGATGCAGGGGGCACAGATACGCAGTATTTT. The complete variable domain, with remaining parts taken from reference TRBV5-1 and TRBJ2-3, reads KAGVTQTPRYLIKTRGQQVTLSCSPISGHRSVSWYQQTPGQGLQFLFEYFSETQRNKGNFPGRFSGRQFSNSRSEMNVSTLELGDSALYLCASSLDAGGTDTQYFGPGTRLTVL.

The rearrangement links TRBV5-5 to TRBJ1-1, with D possibly matching TRBD1 (6 bases). The CDR3 is made up of 15 amino acids. Germline CDR1 is SGHKS and CDR2 is YYEKEE (reference sequence). The germline V and J ends were trimmed by 1 base and 0 bases, with 10 bases remaining between them. CDR3: CASSLTGQMNTEAFF. The DNA of the CDR3 is TGTGCCAGCAGCTTGACAGGGCAGATGAACACTGAAGCTTTCTTT. The variable domain in full, completed from reference TRBV5-5 and TRBJ1-1, reads DAGVTQSPTHLIKTRGQQVTLRCSPISGHKSVSWYQQVLGQGPQFIFQYYEKEERGRGNFPDRFSARQFPNYSSELNVNALLLGDSALYLCASSLTGQMNTEAFFGQGTRLTVV.

The rearrangement uses TRBV28 and TRBJ1-1; perhaps TRBD1 as D (5 bases). Deletions cut 1 base from V and 0 bases from J, with 9 bases between. CDR3 length equals 15 residues. Germline values: CDR1 MDHEN, CDR2 SYDVKM. In nucleotides, the CDR3 is TGTGCCAGCAGTTTATCAGGGTCCATGAACACTGAAGCTTTCTTT. Its translation is CASSLSGSMNTEAFF.

This clone was seen a few times. The J gene is TRBJ1-1, the V gene TRBV29-1; D is unclear. The CDR3 runs to 12 residues. With 4 bases removed from V and 5 bases from J, the gap between germline ends came to 11 bases. Germline V CDR1 and CDR2: SQVTM, ANQGSEA. CDR3 region: CSVAEARTEAFF. CDR3 DNA sequence: TGCAGCGTTGCGGAAGCCCGGACTGAAGCTTTCTTT.

The rearrangement links TRBV6-5 to TRBJ2-7; D is perhaps TRBD2 (6 bases). CDR3 size: 13 residues. V gave up 4 bases and J gave up 1 base, with 8 bases separating them. Germline CDR1 and CDR2: MNHEY and SVGAGI. The CDR3 loop is CASSFAGSYEQYV. The DNA of the CDR3 is TGTGCCAGCAGTTTTGCGGGATCCTACGAGCAGTACGTC.

Notes on this clone: A junction boundary mismatches the germline segment, possibly from a read error. This rearrangement joins TRBV12-3 or TRBV12-4 to TRBJ1-4; 7 bases map to TRBD1. The CDR3 has 13 amino acids. The CDR3 here is CASSLAQGSKLFF. CDR3 DNA: TGTGCCAGCAGTCTAGCACAGGGGTCAAAACTGTTTTTT.

V and J are TRBV12-3 or TRBV12-4 and TRBJ1-1; D may be TRBD1 (5 bases). V shed 6 bases and J shed 3 bases, with 11 bases lying between them. The CDR3 is 13 amino acids. The chain's CDR3 is CASRAGMDTEAFF. The CDR3, as DNA: TGTGCCAGCAGAGCAGGGATGGACACTGAAGCTTTCTTT.